A single count supports the clone carrying this T cell receptor (beta chain). From germline, CDR1 is SGDLS and CDR2 YYNGEE. This CDR3 has 15 amino acids. V was pared by 3 bases and J by 4 bases, with 6 bases of the junction left unmatched. This sample stems from a study of PD-L1 blockade in urothelial cancer. The overall study: Analyzed time points were 3 weeks (second dose) and 6 weeks after therapy began. Median T cell yield per blood sample was 141,255 cells.

Spiked synthetic TCR analogs estimated absolute template abundance per PCR. Method: immunoSEQ multiplex PCR; TCRdb's copy keeps in-frame clones and lacks some. The table lists 95,000 to 130,000 clones, 85% to 90% of them singletons. Time point noted: peripheral blood 6 weeks after treatment start. The chain recombines TRBV9 with TRBJ2-1; 8 bases fit TRBD2. Specimen: PBMCs, collected around atezolizumab (anti-PD-L1) treatment. The receptor comes from a man aged 60 to 69 with urothelial cancer. This chain's CDR3 is CASSESGSSYNEQFF. CDR3 DNA sequence: TGTGCCAGCAGCGAGAGCGGGAGCTCGTACAATGAGCAGTTCTTC.